This is a list of T cell receptor beta chains from one sample in a study of OX40 agonist ivuxolimab in advanced cancers. Sequencing was performed with immunoSEQ multiplex PCR; in TCRdb, only in-frame clones are kept and a portion is missing. The sample records some 86,000 clones, around 90% being singletons. The sample was CD4+ or CD8+ T cells sorted from blood, taken in a trial of the OX40 agonist ivuxolimab. The source of these receptors is an adult with an advanced solid tumor such as melanoma, head and neck, liver or kidney cancer. The CDR3 runs from the conserved cysteine through the conserved F or W. The D gene is left open where the match is weak. Clone size appears in some rows only: once, few, many, or a class for an expanded clone.

d_gene: NA; v_gene: TRBV30; j_gene: TRBJ2-1; abundance: NA; CDR3nt: TGTGCCTGGAGTGACTCTTTCAATGAGCAGTTCTTC; CDR3aa: CAWSDSFNEQFF
d_gene: TRBD2; v_gene: TRBV30; j_gene: TRBJ2-1; abundance: NA; CDR3nt: TGTGCCTGGAGTGCCGGGACTAGACGACAGTTCTTC; CDR3aa: CAWSAGTRRQFF
d_gene: TRBD2; v_gene: TRBV4-1; j_gene: TRBJ2-2; abundance: NA; CDR3nt: TGCGCCAGCAGCCAAGACCGGGGGGGGACCGGGGAGCTGTTTTTT; CDR3aa: CASSQDRGGTGELFF
d_gene: TRBD2; v_gene: TRBV2; j_gene: TRBJ2-5; abundance: NA; CDR3nt: TGTGCCAGCAGTGTAACTAGCGGGAGTGGGGAGACCCAGTACTTC; CDR3aa: CASSVTSGSGETQYF
d_gene: NA; v_gene: TRBV6-6; j_gene: TRBJ2-7; abundance: NA; CDR3nt: TGTGCCAGCAGCCGAATGGGGCTAGCAGCTTCCTACGAGCAGTACTTC; CDR3aa: CASSRMGLAASYEQYF
d_gene: NA; v_gene: TRBV6-1; j_gene: TRBJ2-1; abundance: NA; CDR3nt: TGTGCCAGCATCGAGAGGCAAAACGCGTTCTTC; CDR3aa: CASIERQNAFF
d_gene: NA; v_gene: TRBV2; j_gene: TRBJ1-2; abundance: NA; CDR3nt: TGTGCCAGCAGTGAAGATGGGTACTATGGCTACACCTTC; CDR3aa: CASSEDGYYGYTF
d_gene: NA; v_gene: TRBV5-1; j_gene: TRBJ2-2; abundance: NA; CDR3nt: TGCGCCAGCAGCCGTGAACAGGGAGGCGTGACCGGGGAGCTGTTTTTT; CDR3aa: CASSREQGGVTGELFF
d_gene: NA; v_gene: TRBV5-8; j_gene: TRBJ2-7; abundance: NA; CDR3nt: TGTGCCAGCAGCTCGCAAGGGACATACCCCTACGAGCAGTACTTC; CDR3aa: CASSSQGTYPYEQYF
d_gene: NA; v_gene: TRBV2; j_gene: TRBJ1-1; abundance: NA; CDR3nt: TGCGCCAGCAGCCAAGGGGTCCCCACTGAAGCTTTCTTT; CDR3aa: CASSQGVPTEAFF
d_gene: TRBD1; v_gene: TRBV6-5; j_gene: TRBJ1-2; abundance: NA; CDR3nt: TGTGCCAGCAGCGACGGGCCAGGGGGTCGGGGCTACACCTTC; CDR3aa: CASSDGPGGRGYTF
d_gene: NA; v_gene: TRBV12-5; j_gene: TRBJ2-1; abundance: NA; CDR3nt: TGTGCTAGTGGTCCTTACAATGAGCAGTTCTTC; CDR3aa: CASGPYNEQFF
d_gene: NA; v_gene: TRBV10-3; j_gene: TRBJ2-7; abundance: NA; CDR3nt: TGTGCCACCCACCCGACGGAAACCTACGAGCAGTACTTC; CDR3aa: CATHPTETYEQYF
d_gene: TRBD2; v_gene: TRBV5-1; j_gene: TRBJ2-7; abundance: NA; CDR3nt: TGCGCCAGCAGCCAATACCCGACTAGCGGAACCTACGAGCAGTACTTC; CDR3aa: CASSQYPTSGTYEQYF
d_gene: NA; v_gene: TRBV19; j_gene: TRBJ2-2; abundance: NA; CDR3nt: TGTGCCAGTAGTATAGATTGGCTCACCGGGGAGCTGTTTTTT; CDR3aa: CASSIDWLTGELFF
d_gene: NA; v_gene: TRBV11-2; j_gene: TRBJ2-3; abundance: NA; CDR3nt: TGTGCCAGCAGCGAGGTCCTCTCCTCTAGCACAGATACGCAGTATTTT; CDR3aa: CASSEVLSSSTDTQYF
d_gene: NA; v_gene: TRBV4-1; j_gene: TRBJ1-5; abundance: once; CDR3nt: TGCGCCAGCAGCCAGTTATTGGAAAATCAGCCCCAGCATTTT; CDR3aa: CASSQLLENQPQHF
d_gene: TRBD1; v_gene: TRBV10-2; j_gene: TRBJ1-2; abundance: few; CDR3nt: TGCGCCAGCAGTAGGGACAGTCAAGGCGGCTACACCTTC; CDR3aa: CASSRDSQGGYTF
d_gene: TRBD1; v_gene: TRBV28; j_gene: TRBJ2-3; abundance: NA; CDR3nt: TGTGCCAGCAGTTTGGGACAGGGCACAGATACGCAGTATTTT; CDR3aa: CASSLGQGTDTQYF
d_gene: TRBD1; v_gene: TRBV6-1; j_gene: TRBJ1-2; abundance: few; CDR3nt: TGTGCCAGCAGTGAAGGGACAGGGCCCGGGGGCTACACCTTC; CDR3aa: CASSEGTGPGGYTF
d_gene: NA; v_gene: TRBV6-6; j_gene: TRBJ2-7; abundance: NA; CDR3nt: TGTGCCAGCAGTTACCTCGGACGTGGGGGGGAGCAGTACTTC; CDR3aa: CASSYLGRGGEQYF
d_gene: TRBD1; v_gene: TRBV11-2; j_gene: TRBJ1-3; abundance: NA; CDR3nt: TGTGCCAGTCAGGGACAGCTATCTGGAAACACCATATATTTT; CDR3aa: CASQGQLSGNTIYF
d_gene: NA; v_gene: TRBV18; j_gene: TRBJ2-3; abundance: NA; CDR3nt: TGTGCCAGCTCACCAGCCCTCCTGATGGGGGCAGATACGCAGTATTTT; CDR3aa: CASSPALLMGADTQYF
d_gene: NA; v_gene: TRBV5-1; j_gene: TRBJ1-4; abundance: NA; CDR3nt: TGCGCCAGCAGCTTGTCTAATGAAAAACTGTTTTTT; CDR3aa: CASSLSNEKLFF
d_gene: TRBD2; v_gene: TRBV9; j_gene: TRBJ2-5; abundance: NA; CDR3nt: TGTGCCAGCAGCGGTAGCGGGAGTGAGACCCAGTACTTC; CDR3aa: CASSGSGSETQYF
d_gene: TRBD2; v_gene: TRBV7-3; j_gene: TRBJ2-1; abundance: once; CDR3nt: TGTGCCAGCAGCTTAACGCTGGGACTAGCGGGAGGGCCCGGGAATGAGCAGTTCTTC; CDR3aa: CASSLTLGLAGGPGNEQFF
d_gene: NA; v_gene: TRBV30; j_gene: TRBJ2-2; abundance: NA; CDR3nt: TGTGCCTGGAGGATTCCAGGGAGCACCGGGGAGCTGTTTTTT; CDR3aa: CAWRIPGSTGELFF
d_gene: TRBD1; v_gene: TRBV30; j_gene: TRBJ1-2; abundance: once; CDR3nt: TGTGCCTGGACGGGACAGAGTAACTATGGCTACACCTTC; CDR3aa: CAWTGQSNYGYTF
d_gene: TRBD2; v_gene: TRBV5-1; j_gene: TRBJ2-5; abundance: NA; CDR3nt: TGCGCCAGCAGCTTGTCCGCGGGAGGGGCGAAGACCCAGTACTTC; CDR3aa: CASSLSAGGAKTQYF
d_gene: NA; v_gene: TRBV5-1; j_gene: TRBJ2-5; abundance: NA; CDR3nt: TGCGCCAGCAGGTCGGGACTCCTCCAAGAGACCCAGTACTTC; CDR3aa: CASRSGLLQETQYF
d_gene: NA; v_gene: TRBV5-1; j_gene: TRBJ2-1; abundance: NA; CDR3nt: TGCGCCAGCAGCTTGATGCAGACTACCTACAATGAGCAGTTCTTC; CDR3aa: CASSLMQTTYNEQFF
d_gene: NA; v_gene: TRBV28; j_gene: TRBJ1-1; abundance: few; CDR3nt: TGTGCCAGCTGGGGACAACGTACTGAAGCTTTCTTT; CDR3aa: CASWGQRTEAFF